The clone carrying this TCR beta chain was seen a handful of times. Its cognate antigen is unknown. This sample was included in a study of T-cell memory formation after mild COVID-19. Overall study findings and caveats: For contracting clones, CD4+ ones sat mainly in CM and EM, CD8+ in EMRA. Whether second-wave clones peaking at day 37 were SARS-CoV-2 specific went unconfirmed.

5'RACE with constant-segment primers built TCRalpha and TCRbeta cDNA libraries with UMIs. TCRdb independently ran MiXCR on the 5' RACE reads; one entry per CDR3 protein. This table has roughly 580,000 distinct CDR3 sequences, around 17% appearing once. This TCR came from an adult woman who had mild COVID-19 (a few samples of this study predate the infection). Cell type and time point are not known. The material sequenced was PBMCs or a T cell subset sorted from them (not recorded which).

The chain's CDR3 is CASSFGVSTGHYGYTF. The CDR3 bases are TGCGCCAGCAGCTTCGGAGTATCGACAGGGCACTATGGCTACACCTTC. V is TRBV5-1 and J is TRBJ1-2; TRBD1 matches at 7 bases. V shed 2 bases and J 3 bases; nucleotides not matched to a gene: 10. Germline V gives CDR1 SGHRS, CDR2 YFSETQ. The CDR3 spans 16 residues.